Listed below are T cell receptor beta chains from one sample, sequenced in a study of a mutant IDH1 vaccine in newly diagnosed glioma. Only in-frame clones appear in the TCRdb table, and some are missing; sequencing was by immunoSEQ multiplex PCR. The data show 50,000 to 75,000 clones, roughly 80% seen once. Their antigen targets remain unknown. The sample in question was PBMCs, obtained from a glioma patient whose treatment included an IDH1 peptide vaccine. These receptors were obtained from a man aged 45 to 65 with glioma. Both conserved end residues are part of each CDR3. Each record gives: V gene, clone size, D gene, J gene, CDR3 DNA, CDR3 protein. The D gene is left open where the match is weak. Some rows mark clone size as missing; the rest say once, few, many or name a class of expanded clone.

>TRBV9|.|.|TRBJ2-3
TGTGCCAGCAGCTTAGGGAATGTGCGGAACGGGGATACGCAGTATTTT
CASSLGNVRNGDTQYF
>TRBV7-8|.|.|TRBJ1-4
TGTGCCAGCAGCCTATCAGAGGCTGCAACTAATGAAAAACTGTTTTTT
CASSLSEAATNEKLFF
>TRBV5-4|few|TRBD1|TRBJ1-1
TGTGCCAGCAGCTTGCGACAGGGGGGGAACACTGAAGCTTTCTTT
CASSLRQGGNTEAFF
>TRBV7-9|.|.|TRBJ1-1
TGTGCCAGCAGAACACCGGGGAACACTGAAGCTTTCTTT
CASRTPGNTEAFF
>TRBV2|.|.|TRBJ1-5
TGTGCCAGCAGTGAAAGCAGCTATAGCAATCAGCCCCAGCATTTT
CASSESSYSNQPQHF
>TRBV9|.|TRBD2|TRBJ2-3
TGTGCCAGCAGCCCCTCCACGGGGGGAGGCACAGATACGCAGTATTTT
CASSPSTGGGTDTQYF
>TRBV15|.|TRBD1|TRBJ1-4
TGTGCCACCAGCAGAATCACAGGGGCAACTAATGAAAAACTGTTTTTT
CATSRITGATNEKLFF
>TRBV27|.|.|TRBJ2-3
TGTGCCAGCAGTTTTCAGACCACAGATACGCAGTATTTT
CASSFQTTDTQYF
>TRBV13|few|.|TRBJ1-4
TGTGCCAGCAGCTGGGGGGGAGAAAAACTGTTTTTT
CASSWGGEKLFF
>TRBV2|.|TRBD2|TRBJ2-2
TGTGCCAGCAGTGAAACCCTCGAGGGAGGGGAGCGGAACACCGGGGAGCTGTTTTTT
CASSETLEGGERNTGELFF
>TRBV11-2|.|TRBD1|TRBJ1-1
TGTGCCAGCAGCTCGACAGGGAGGACTGAAGCTTTCTTT
CASSSTGRTEAFF
>TRBV19|medium-sized|.|TRBJ2-6
TGTGCCAGTAGTATACCAGATTCTGGGGCCAACGTCCTGACTTTC
CASSIPDSGANVLTF
>TRBV5-1|.|.|TRBJ1-1
TGCGCCAGCAGCTTGGCCTTTGCGGGGGCTGAAGCTTTCTTT
CASSLAFAGAEAFF
>TRBV5-5|.|.|TRBJ1-3
TGTGCCAGCAGCGCCGGAGCCCGGATATTCTCTGGAAACACCATATATTTT
CASSAGARIFSGNTIYF
>TRBV19|few|.|TRBJ1-1
TGTGCCAGTAGTATAGTGTTGGGGGGATTCACTGAAGCTTTCTTT
CASSIVLGGFTEAFF
>TRBV5-4|once|.|TRBJ2-5
TGTGCCAGCAGCTTGGTACCCCAAGAGACCCAGTACTTC
CASSLVPQETQYF